Listed below are T cell receptor beta chains from one sample, sequenced in a study of blood T cell repertoires in COVID-19. Data came from immunoSEQ multiplex PCR; TCRdb stores just in-frame clones and leaves some out. The table has some 94,000 clones, around three quarters seen once. Sequencing was performed on peripheral blood. These receptors all stem from an older woman in a cohort sampled during active or convalescent COVID-19. Both conserved end residues are part of each CDR3. Each record gives: clone size, V gene, D gene, J gene, CDR3 DNA, CDR3 protein. The D gene is left open where the match is weak. Expanded clones get a size class; other rows say once, few or many, or leave the size out.

clone size: once
V gene: TRBV6-6
D gene: .
J gene: TRBJ1-3
CDR3 DNA: TGTGCCAGCAGAGCGAGCGCGGGGGTAGGAGGAAACACCATATATTTT
CDR3 protein: CASRASAGVGGNTIYF

clone size: .
V gene: TRBV5-1
D gene: TRBD2
J gene: TRBJ2-3
CDR3 DNA: TGCGCCAGCAGCCCTGGTCCTAGCGGGGTCACAGATACGCAGTATTTT
CDR3 protein: CASSPGPSGVTDTQYF

clone size: .
V gene: TRBV28
D gene: .
J gene: TRBJ1-1
CDR3 DNA: TGTGCCAGTATACCCCAGAACATGAACACTGAAGCTTTCTTT
CDR3 protein: CASIPQNMNTEAFF

clone size: .
V gene: TRBV9
D gene: .
J gene: TRBJ1-2
CDR3 DNA: TGTGCCAGCAGCCGAGACAGGCTCGGTGGCTACACCTTC
CDR3 protein: CASSRDRLGGYTF

clone size: few
V gene: TRBV14
D gene: TRBD1
J gene: TRBJ1-1
CDR3 DNA: TGTGCCAGCAGCCTTACAGGGGGCACTGAAGCTTTCTTT
CDR3 protein: CASSLTGGTEAFF

clone size: .
V gene: TRBV9
D gene: TRBD1
J gene: TRBJ2-2
CDR3 DNA: TGTGCCAGCAGCGTCCAGGGGGCGACCGGGGAGCTGTTTTTT
CDR3 protein: CASSVQGATGELFF

clone size: few
V gene: TRBV28
D gene: .
J gene: TRBJ2-7
CDR3 DNA: TGTGCCAGCAGCAGCGGCGGGCCGAAGGTCTACGAGCAGTACTTC
CDR3 protein: CASSSGGPKVYEQYF

clone size: .
V gene: TRBV9
D gene: TRBD1
J gene: TRBJ2-3
CDR3 DNA: TGTGCCAGCAGGTATGACAGGGTAAATGGCACAGATACGCAGTATTTT
CDR3 protein: CASRYDRVNGTDTQYF

clone size: .
V gene: TRBV5-1
D gene: TRBD1
J gene: TRBJ2-7
CDR3 DNA: TGCGCCAGCAGCTTGGCTACGTCAGGGGGTATCTACGAGCAGTACTTC
CDR3 protein: CASSLATSGGIYEQYF

clone size: .
V gene: TRBV9
D gene: .
J gene: TRBJ2-7
CDR3 DNA: TGTGCCAGCAGCGTGGGGCGGAGCTCCTACGAGCAGTACTTC
CDR3 protein: CASSVGRSSYEQYF

clone size: .
V gene: TRBV2
D gene: TRBD1
J gene: TRBJ2-3
CDR3 DNA: TGTGCCAGCAGTGGCGGGACAGGGTCAAGAGCAGATACGCAGTATTTT
CDR3 protein: CASSGGTGSRADTQYF

clone size: .
V gene: TRBV29-1
D gene: TRBD2
J gene: TRBJ2-7
CDR3 DNA: TGCAGCGTAACTAGCGTCTACGAGCAGTACTTC
CDR3 protein: CSVTSVYEQYF

clone size: once
V gene: TRBV19
D gene: TRBD1
J gene: TRBJ1-4
CDR3 DNA: TGTGCCAGTAGTATCCAGGGGGGCGAAAAACTGTTTTTT
CDR3 protein: CASSIQGGEKLFF

clone size: .
V gene: TRBV10-3
D gene: .
J gene: TRBJ1-1
CDR3 DNA: TGTGCCATCAGTAACCTACGGGACATCGGAGTTAGATCTGAAGCTTTCTTT
CDR3 protein: CAISNLRDIGVRSEAFF

clone size: .
V gene: TRBV20-1
D gene: .
J gene: TRBJ1-2
CDR3 DNA: TGCAGTGTCAGGGTTGACTATGGCTACACCTTC
CDR3 protein: CSVRVDYGYTF

clone size: .
V gene: TRBV3-1/TRBV3-2
D gene: TRBD2
J gene: TRBJ2-7
CDR3 DNA: TGTGCCAGCAGCCAACCTCGGGCTAGCGGGGGGTTGTCCTACGAGCAGTACTTC
CDR3 protein: CASSQPRASGGLSYEQYF

clone size: .
V gene: TRBV6-2/TRBV6-3
D gene: .
J gene: TRBJ1-5
CDR3 DNA: TGTGCCAGCAGTTACTCGTCCAGGGGTCAGCCCCAGCATTTT
CDR3 protein: CASSYSSRGQPQHF

clone size: .
V gene: TRBV3-1/TRBV3-2
D gene: .
J gene: TRBJ2-3
CDR3 DNA: TGTGCCAGCAGGTCACAGGGTATCGTAACAGATACGCAGTATTTT
CDR3 protein: CASRSQGIVTDTQYF

clone size: .
V gene: TRBV28
D gene: TRBD1
J gene: TRBJ2-5
CDR3 DNA: TGTGCCAGCAGTCCAACAGGGGGCAGTGAGACCCAGTACTTC
CDR3 protein: CASSPTGGSETQYF

clone size: .
V gene: TRBV29-1
D gene: TRBD2
J gene: TRBJ2-7
CDR3 DNA: TGCAGCGTTGCCCGGGGGGGCTTCGGGTCGGGCGAGCAGTACTTC
CDR3 protein: CSVARGGFGSGEQYF

clone size: .
V gene: TRBV14
D gene: TRBD1
J gene: TRBJ1-1
CDR3 DNA: TGTGCCAGCAGCCAAGAAACAGGGGGTAGCACTGAAGCTTTCTTT
CDR3 protein: CASSQETGGSTEAFF

clone size: .
V gene: TRBV5-4
D gene: TRBD2
J gene: TRBJ2-2
CDR3 DNA: TGTGCCAGCAGCTTTAGCGGGGGGAACACCGGGGAGCTGTTTTTT
CDR3 protein: CASSFSGGNTGELFF

clone size: .
V gene: TRBV29-1
D gene: .
J gene: TRBJ1-2
CDR3 DNA: TGCAGCGTTGCCCTTGGGGCTGGTGGTTACACCTTC
CDR3 protein: CSVALGAGGYTF

clone size: .
V gene: TRBV5-1
D gene: .
J gene: TRBJ1-3
CDR3 DNA: TGCGCCAGCAGCTTGGCCGCAGCTGGAAACACCATATATTTT
CDR3 protein: CASSLAAAGNTIYF

clone size: .
V gene: TRBV7-9
D gene: TRBD2
J gene: TRBJ2-3
CDR3 DNA: TGTGCCAGCAGCTCCCGTCTAGCGGCCAGCACAGATACGCAGTATTTT
CDR3 protein: CASSSRLAASTDTQYF

clone size: once
V gene: TRBV14
D gene: .
J gene: TRBJ1-1
CDR3 DNA: TGTGCCAGCAGCCAATCGACACGTACTGAAGCTTTCTTT
CDR3 protein: CASSQSTRTEAFF

clone size: .
V gene: TRBV6-6
D gene: TRBD1
J gene: TRBJ1-1
CDR3 DNA: TGTGCCAGCAGTCCATGGACAGGGAAAACTGAAGCTTTCTTT
CDR3 protein: CASSPWTGKTEAFF

clone size: .
V gene: TRBV7-8
D gene: .
J gene: TRBJ2-7
CDR3 DNA: TGTGCCAGCAGCTTACGACAGGCTCCCTCCTACGAGCAGTACTTC
CDR3 protein: CASSLRQAPSYEQYF

clone size: .
V gene: TRBV5-1
D gene: TRBD1
J gene: TRBJ2-5
CDR3 DNA: TGCGCCACTACCCCGACAGGGGGCATCCAAGAGACCCAGTACTTC
CDR3 protein: CATTPTGGIQETQYF

clone size: few
V gene: TRBV4-3
D gene: .
J gene: TRBJ2-7
CDR3 DNA: TGCGCCAGCAGCCAAGGAGGGACAACCGAGCAGTACTTC
CDR3 protein: CASSQGGTTEQYF

clone size: .
V gene: TRBV7-7
D gene: .
J gene: TRBJ2-3
CDR3 DNA: TGTGCCAGCAGCTTGCGACTTACCACAGATACGCAGTATTTT
CDR3 protein: CASSLRLTTDTQYF

clone size: large
V gene: TRBV13
D gene: .
J gene: TRBJ2-3
CDR3 DNA: TGTGCCAGCAGCTTAGGACAGTCTTGGGCAGATACGCAGTATTTT
CDR3 protein: CASSLGQSWADTQYF

clone size: .
V gene: TRBV5-1
D gene: .
J gene: TRBJ2-3
CDR3 DNA: TGCGCCAGCAGCCCCCCTAGTACCCCGGGTAGCACAGATACGCAGTATTTT
CDR3 protein: CASSPPSTPGSTDTQYF